This T cell receptor (beta chain) is drawn from a study of blood T cell repertoires in COVID-19 (dated by TCRdb to the early 2020s). Concerning the study at large: Collaborator samples came from the United States, Italy and Spain and covered acute and convalescent phases of COVID-19. The material from the prospective study consisted of cDNA or gDNA derived from T cells, B-cell-depleted T cells, or PBMCs. The dataset comprised deeply sampled blood TCRbeta repertoires from subjects exposed to, actively infected with, or recovered from COVID-19. The repertoires were released in a freely available public database meant as a resource for research on the immune response to SARS-CoV-2. The samples were drawn from the first 160 participants of the ongoing ImmuneRACE study and from some 1,300 subjects provided by 6 global collaborators. Sample metadata almost always included a de-identified subject ID, COVID-19 status, age in years and sex. Where available, HLA class I and class II types were taken from metadata supplied by the sample provider and were not determined by assay-based typing.

To note about this clone: Its cognate antigen has yet to be identified. Base qualities were left out, and no much larger clone turns up one base away.

TCRbeta CDR3 regions were amplified from genomic DNA using the immunoSEQ Assay, a bias-controlled multiplex PCR. As for the original processing: The number of nucleated cells in each sample was estimated from the amplification of reference gene primers within the assay. To quantify the absolute abundance of each unique TCRbeta CDR3 rearrangement, sequence reads were collapsed and filtered. For each sample, productive Simpson clonality was calculated as the square root of Simpson's diversity index across productive rearrangements. TCRdb took this table from immuneACCESS and kept in-frame rearrangements with V and J called. Such tables lack part of the clones; where checked against another copy, unresolved V genes explain under half of the gap, and the rest is unexplained. V and J calls and clone size come straight from that table; D and trimming were deduced from the DNA. The sample table lists approximately 240,000 clones, about nine tenths of them with a count of one. More than 0.8% of the sample belongs to the ten largest clones.

What the study reported, not specific to this receptor: The amount of clinical and demographic metadata varied by source and participant and was provided uncurated.

At one collaborating source in Seattle, patients were enrolled during active infection and were followed longitudinally through the course of disease. The collaborating institutions used their own protocols to collect whole blood in K2EDTA tubes. For TCRbeta analysis, collaborator samples were shipped as frozen whole blood, as isolated PBMCs, or as DNA extracted from either sample type. Sequencing input: peripheral blood. The receptor's source is a man younger than 40 with COVID-19, enrolled during active disease.

In nucleotides, the sequence is TGTGCCCACGACACGAACACTGAAGCTTTCTTT. The encoded protein is CAHDTNTEAFF. This receptor chain uses TRBV6-5 and TRBJ1-1; no confident D gene assignment can be made. Via the germline V gene, CDR1 is MNHEY and CDR2 SVGAGI. The CDR3 holds 11 amino acids from the cysteine to the phenylalanine. Solely the CDR3 DNA is kept, with 33 bases framed from the first base. Deletion took 11 bases off V and 1 base off J, with a span of 8 bases between the germline ends.